The subject of this entry is one T cell receptor (beta chain). The V and J ends lost 4 bases and 5 bases respectively, with 19 bases between them. The CDR3 spans 15 residues. Germline V gene lookup returns CDR1 SGDLS and CDR2 YYNGEE. Using immunoSEQ multiplex PCR, the repertoire was profiled, and TCRdb retains in-frame clones only, with some absent. Of 35,000 to 45,000 clones detected, approximately 86% appear once; the ten largest clones hold roughly three fifths. These data originate in a study of blood T cell repertoires in COVID-19. The sample taken for sequencing was peripheral blood. This clonotype originated in a man in his 70s with acute or convalescent COVID-19. V is TRBV9 and J is TRBJ2-7; the D gene is possibly TRBD2 (6 bases). The CDR3 loop is CASSPSGGVFDEQYF. The CDR3 DNA sequence: TGTGCCAGCAGCCCCTCGGGCGGGGTCTTCGACGAGCAGTACTTC.